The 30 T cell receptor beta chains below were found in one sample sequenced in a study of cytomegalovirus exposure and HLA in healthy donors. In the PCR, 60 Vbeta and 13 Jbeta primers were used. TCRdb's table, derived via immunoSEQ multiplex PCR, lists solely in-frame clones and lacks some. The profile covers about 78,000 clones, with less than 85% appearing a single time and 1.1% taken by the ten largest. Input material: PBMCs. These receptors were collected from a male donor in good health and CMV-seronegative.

CDR3 DNA: TGTGCCAGCAGCCCGGGGGACCTTCCTTGGTATGGCTACACCTTC. Amino acid sequence: CASSPGDLPWYGYTF. The chain couples TRBV9 to TRBJ1-2; weak D call: TRBD1 (5 bases). Germline V gene data show CDR1 as SGDLS and CDR2 as YYNGEE. The CDR3 has 15 amino acids. V shed 4 bases and J shed 5 bases, with 18 bases lying between them.

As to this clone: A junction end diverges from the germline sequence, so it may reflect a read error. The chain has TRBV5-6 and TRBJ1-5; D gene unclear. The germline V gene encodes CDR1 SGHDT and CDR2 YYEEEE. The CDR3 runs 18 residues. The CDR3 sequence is CASSAWGPVNPSNQPQNF. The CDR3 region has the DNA TGTGCCAGCAGCGCATGGGGTCCGGTTAACCCTAGCAATCAGCCCCAGAATTTT.

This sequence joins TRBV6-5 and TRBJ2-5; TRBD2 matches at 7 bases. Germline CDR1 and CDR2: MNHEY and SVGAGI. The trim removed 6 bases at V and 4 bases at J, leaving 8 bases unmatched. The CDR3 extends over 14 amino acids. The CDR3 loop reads CASSQQGEGETQYF. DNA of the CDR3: TGTGCCAGCAGCCAGCAAGGGGAGGGAGAGACCCAGTACTTC.

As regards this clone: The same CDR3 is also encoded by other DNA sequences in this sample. The CDR3 DNA is TGCGCCAGCAGCTTGTCTAGCGGAGAAGAGACCCAGTACTTC. Encoded protein: CASSLSSGEETQYF. The chain couples TRBV5-1 to TRBJ2-5; 7 bases line up with TRBD2. V lost 1 base, J lost 3 bases, and 3 bases stayed unmatched. The CDR3 loop spans 14 amino acids. From germline, CDR1 is SGHRS and CDR2 YFSETQ.

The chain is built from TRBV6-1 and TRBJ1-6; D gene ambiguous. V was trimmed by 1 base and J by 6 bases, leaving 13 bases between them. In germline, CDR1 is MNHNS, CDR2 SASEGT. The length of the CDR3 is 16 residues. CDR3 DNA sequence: TGTGCCAGCAGTGAAGTATTACGAGGGAGTAATTCACCCCTCCACTTT. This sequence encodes CASSEVLRGSNSPLHF.

The CDR3 sequence is CASSGRDYGYTF. For the CDR3, the DNA is TGTGCCAGCAGCGGGAGGGATTATGGCTACACCTTC. This chain uses TRBV7-9 with TRBJ1-2; D not certain. The CDR3 contains 12 residues. V was shortened by 5 bases and J by 5 bases, with 9 bases between the two germline ends. Germline-derived CDR1 and CDR2 are SEHNR and FQNEAQ (reference sequence).

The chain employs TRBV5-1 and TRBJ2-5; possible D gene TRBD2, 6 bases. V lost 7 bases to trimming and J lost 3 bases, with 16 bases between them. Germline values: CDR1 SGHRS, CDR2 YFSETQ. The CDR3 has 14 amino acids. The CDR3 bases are TGCGCCAGCTCCCTATCGACGGGGGAAGAGACCCAGTACTTC. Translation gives CASSLSTGEETQYF.

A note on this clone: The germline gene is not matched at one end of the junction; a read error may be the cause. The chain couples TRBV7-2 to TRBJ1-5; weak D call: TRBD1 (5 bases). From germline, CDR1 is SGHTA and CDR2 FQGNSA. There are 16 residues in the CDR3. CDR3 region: CASSLVPGYSNQPQNF. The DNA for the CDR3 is TGTGCCAGCAGCTTAGTGCCAGGGTACAGCAATCAGCCCCAGAATTTT.

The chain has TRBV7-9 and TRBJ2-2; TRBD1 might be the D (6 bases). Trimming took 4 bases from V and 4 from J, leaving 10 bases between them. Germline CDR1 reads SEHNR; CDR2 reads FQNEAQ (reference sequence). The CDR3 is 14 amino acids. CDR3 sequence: CASSSRDTTGELFF. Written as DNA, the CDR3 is TGTGCCAGCAGCTCCCGGGACACCACCGGGGAGCTGTTTTTT.

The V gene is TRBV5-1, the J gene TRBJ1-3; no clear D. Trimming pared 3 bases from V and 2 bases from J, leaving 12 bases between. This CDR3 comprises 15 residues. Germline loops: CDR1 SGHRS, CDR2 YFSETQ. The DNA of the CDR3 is TGCGCCAGCAGCTACAGCGGGGAAGCTGGAAACACCATATATTTT. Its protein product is CASSYSGEAGNTIYF.

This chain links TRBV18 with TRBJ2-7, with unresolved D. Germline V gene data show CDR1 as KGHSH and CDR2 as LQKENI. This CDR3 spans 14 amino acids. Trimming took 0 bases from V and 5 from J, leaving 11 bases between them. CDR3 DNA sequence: TGTGCCAGCTCACCACCCCCGGGTAGGAACGAGCAGTACTTC. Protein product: CASSPPPGRNEQYF.

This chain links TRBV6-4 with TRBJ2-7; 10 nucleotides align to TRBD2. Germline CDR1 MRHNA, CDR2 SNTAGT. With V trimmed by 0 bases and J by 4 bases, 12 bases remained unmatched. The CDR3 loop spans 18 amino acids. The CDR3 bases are TGTGCCAGCAGTGACTCCCTAAAACCTAGCGGGAGTTTATACGAGCAGTACTTC. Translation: CASSDSLKPSGSLYEQYF.

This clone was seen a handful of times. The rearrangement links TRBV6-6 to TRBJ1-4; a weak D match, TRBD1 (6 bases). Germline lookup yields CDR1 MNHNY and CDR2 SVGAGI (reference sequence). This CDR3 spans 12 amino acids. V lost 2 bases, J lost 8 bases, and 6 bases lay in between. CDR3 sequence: CASSYTGEKLFF. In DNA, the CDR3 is TGTGCCAGCAGTTACACAGGGGAAAAACTGTTTTTT.

The DNA for the CDR3 is TGTGCCACCAGCAGAGAGACTAGCACGACCTACGAGCAGTACTTC. It encodes CATSRETSTTYEQYF. V and J are TRBV15 and TRBJ2-7; the match to TRBD2 covers 7 bases. In germline, CDR1 is LNHNV, CDR2 YYDKDF (reference sequence). The V and J ends lost 0 bases and 2 bases, in that order; junction bases with no gene match: 4. The CDR3 has 15 residues.

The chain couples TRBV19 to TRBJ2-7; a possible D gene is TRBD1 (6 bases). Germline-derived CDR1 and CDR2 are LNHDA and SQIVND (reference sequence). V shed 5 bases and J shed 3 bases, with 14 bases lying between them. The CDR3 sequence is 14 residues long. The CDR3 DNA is TGTGCCAGTAGTCGACTGACAGGTGACTACGAGCAGTACTTC. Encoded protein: CASSRLTGDYEQYF.

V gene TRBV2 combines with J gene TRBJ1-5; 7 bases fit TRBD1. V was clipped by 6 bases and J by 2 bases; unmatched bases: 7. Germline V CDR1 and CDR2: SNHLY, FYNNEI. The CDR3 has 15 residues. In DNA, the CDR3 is TGTGCCAGCAGCGCTCAGGGGGGAGGCAATCAGCCCCAGCATTTT. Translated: CASSAQGGGNQPQHF. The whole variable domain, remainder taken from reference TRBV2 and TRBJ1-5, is EPEVTQTPSHQVTQMGQEVILRCVPISNHLYFYWYRQILGQKVEFLVSFYNNEISEKSEIFDDQFSVERPDGSNFTLKIRSTKLEDSAMYFCASSAQGGGNQPQHFGDGTRLSIL.

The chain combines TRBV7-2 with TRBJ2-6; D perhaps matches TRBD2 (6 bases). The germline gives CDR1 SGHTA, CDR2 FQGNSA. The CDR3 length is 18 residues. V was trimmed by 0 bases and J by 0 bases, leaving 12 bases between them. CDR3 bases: TGTGCCAGCAGCTTAGCACGGGGGACCCGCTCTGGGGCCAACGTCCTGACTTTC. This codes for CASSLARGTRSGANVLTF.

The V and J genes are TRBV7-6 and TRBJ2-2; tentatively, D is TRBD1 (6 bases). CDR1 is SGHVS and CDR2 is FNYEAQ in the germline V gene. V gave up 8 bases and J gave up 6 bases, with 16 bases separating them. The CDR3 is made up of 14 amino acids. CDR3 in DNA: TGTGCCAGCGGTTACAGGGCCGGGGCCGGGGAGCTGTTTTTT. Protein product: CASGYRAGAGELFF.

In DNA, the CDR3 is TGTGCCAGCAGTCCAAGCGGGGGGTCTGGAGAGACCCAGTACTTC. This codes for CASSPSGGSGETQYF. V and J are TRBV6-5 and TRBJ2-5; TRBD2 aligns across 9 bases. The CDR3 has 15 residues. J lost 4 bases, V lost 5 bases, and 8 bases had no gene match. Germline V gene lookup returns CDR1 MNHEY and CDR2 SVGAGI.

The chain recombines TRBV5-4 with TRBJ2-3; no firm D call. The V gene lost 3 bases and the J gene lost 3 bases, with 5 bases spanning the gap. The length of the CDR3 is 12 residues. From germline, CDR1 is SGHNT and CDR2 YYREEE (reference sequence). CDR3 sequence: CASSSGTDTQYF. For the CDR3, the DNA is TGTGCCAGCAGCTCCGGGACAGATACGCAGTATTTT.

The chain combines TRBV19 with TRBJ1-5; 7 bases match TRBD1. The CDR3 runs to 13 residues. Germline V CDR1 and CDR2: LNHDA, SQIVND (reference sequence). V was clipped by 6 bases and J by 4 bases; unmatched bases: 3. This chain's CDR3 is CASSDRVNQPQHF. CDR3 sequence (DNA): TGTGCCAGTAGCGACAGGGTTAATCAGCCCCAGCATTTT.

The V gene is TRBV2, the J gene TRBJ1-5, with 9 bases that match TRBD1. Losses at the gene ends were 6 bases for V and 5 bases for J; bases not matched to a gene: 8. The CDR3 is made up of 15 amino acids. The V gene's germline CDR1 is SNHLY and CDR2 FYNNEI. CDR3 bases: TGTGCCAGCAGGATGACAGGGGGTGGTGATCAGCCCCAGCATTTT. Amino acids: CASRMTGGGDQPQHF.

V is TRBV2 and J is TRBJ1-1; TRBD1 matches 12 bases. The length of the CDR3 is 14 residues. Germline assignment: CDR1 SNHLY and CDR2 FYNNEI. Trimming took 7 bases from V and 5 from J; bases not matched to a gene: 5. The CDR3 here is CASKGDRGRTEAFF. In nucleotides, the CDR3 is TGTGCCAGCAAGGGGGACAGGGGGCGGACTGAAGCTTTCTTT.

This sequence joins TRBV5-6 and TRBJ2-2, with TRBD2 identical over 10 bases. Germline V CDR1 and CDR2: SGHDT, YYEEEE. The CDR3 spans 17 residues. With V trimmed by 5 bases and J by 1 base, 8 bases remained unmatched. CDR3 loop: CASRRASGGENTGELFF. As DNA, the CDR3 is TGTGCCAGCAGGAGGGCTAGCGGGGGAGAGAACACCGGGGAGCTGTTTTTT.

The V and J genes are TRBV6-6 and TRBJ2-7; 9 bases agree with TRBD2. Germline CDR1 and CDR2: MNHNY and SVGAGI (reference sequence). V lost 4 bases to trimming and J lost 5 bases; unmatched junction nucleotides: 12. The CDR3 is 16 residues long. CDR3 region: CASSSRDSGRVNEQYF. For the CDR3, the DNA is TGTGCCAGCAGTTCTCGTGATAGCGGGAGAGTGAACGAGCAGTACTTC.

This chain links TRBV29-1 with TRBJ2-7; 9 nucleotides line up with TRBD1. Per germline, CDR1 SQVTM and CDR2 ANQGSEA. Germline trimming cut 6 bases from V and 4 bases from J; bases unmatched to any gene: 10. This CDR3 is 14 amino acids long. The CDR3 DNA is TGCAGCGTCGCGGGGACAGGGATGGGGTACGAGCAGTACTTC. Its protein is CSVAGTGMGYEQYF.

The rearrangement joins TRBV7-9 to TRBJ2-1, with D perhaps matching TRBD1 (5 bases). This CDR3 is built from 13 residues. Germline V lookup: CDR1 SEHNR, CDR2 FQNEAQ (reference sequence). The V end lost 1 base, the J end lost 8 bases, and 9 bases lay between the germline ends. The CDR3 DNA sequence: TGTGCCAGCAGCTTAGGGGGCTTGGATGAGCAGTTCTTC. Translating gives CASSLGGLDEQFF.

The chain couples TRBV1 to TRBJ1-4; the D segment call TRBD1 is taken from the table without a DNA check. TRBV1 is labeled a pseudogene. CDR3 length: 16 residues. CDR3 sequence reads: CTSSRTRVFLNEKLFF. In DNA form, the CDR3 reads TGCACCAGCAGCCGGACCAGGGTTTTTCTTAATGAAAAACTGTTTTTT.

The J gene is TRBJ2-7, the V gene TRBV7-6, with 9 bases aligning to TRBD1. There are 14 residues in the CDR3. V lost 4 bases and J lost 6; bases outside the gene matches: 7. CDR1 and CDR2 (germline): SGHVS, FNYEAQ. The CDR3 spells CASSSRGQGGEQYF. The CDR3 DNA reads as TGTGCCAGCAGCTCTCGGGGACAGGGAGGCGAGCAGTACTTC.

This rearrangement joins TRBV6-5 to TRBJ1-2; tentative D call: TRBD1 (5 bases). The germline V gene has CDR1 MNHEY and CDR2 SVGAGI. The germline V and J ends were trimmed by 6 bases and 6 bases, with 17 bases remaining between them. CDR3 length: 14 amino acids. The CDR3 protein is CASSPRGASDGYTF. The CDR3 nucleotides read TGTGCCAGCAGCCCCAGAGGGGCTAGCGATGGCTACACCTTC.